The 2 T cell receptor beta chains presented below share a single source sample, sequenced in a study of cytomegalovirus exposure and HLA in healthy donors. The study ran its PCR with 60 Vbeta and 13 Jbeta primers. Using immunoSEQ multiplex PCR, the repertoire was profiled, and TCRdb retains in-frame clones only, with some absent. The sample records tens of thousands of clones, around four fifths being singletons. Sequencing was performed on PBMCs. These receptors came from a woman younger than 45 in good health and CMV-seropositive.

This clone showed up just once. The chain has TRBV28 and TRBJ1-1; 7 nucleotides line up with TRBD1. CDR3 length: 12 amino acids. The V gene's germline CDR1 is MDHEN and CDR2 SYDVKM. Trimming at V came to 3 bases and at J to 10 bases, leaving 5 bases not matched to a gene. CDR3 bases: TGTGCCAGCAGTTTCCAGGGGGGTGGAGCTTTCTTT. Protein product: CASSFQGGGAFF.

This chain joins TRBV5-1 and TRBJ2-1, with a tentative D call TRBD2 (6 bases). This CDR3 spans 17 amino acids. V lost 6 bases and J lost 3, with 22 bases in between. Looked up from germline, CDR1 is SGHRS and CDR2 is YFSETQ. CDR3 coding DNA: TGCGCCAGCAACGCTTGGCCAGGAGGGGCGGTCTACAATGAGCAGTTCTTC. This translates into CASNAWPGGAVYNEQFF. The whole variable domain, filled in from reference TRBV5-1 and TRBJ2-1, reads KAGVTQTPRYLIKTRGQQVTLSCSPISGHRSVSWYQQTPGQGLQFLFEYFSETQRNKGNFPGRFSGRQFSNSRSEMNVSTLELGDSALYLCASNAWPGGAVYNEQFFGPGTRLTVL.